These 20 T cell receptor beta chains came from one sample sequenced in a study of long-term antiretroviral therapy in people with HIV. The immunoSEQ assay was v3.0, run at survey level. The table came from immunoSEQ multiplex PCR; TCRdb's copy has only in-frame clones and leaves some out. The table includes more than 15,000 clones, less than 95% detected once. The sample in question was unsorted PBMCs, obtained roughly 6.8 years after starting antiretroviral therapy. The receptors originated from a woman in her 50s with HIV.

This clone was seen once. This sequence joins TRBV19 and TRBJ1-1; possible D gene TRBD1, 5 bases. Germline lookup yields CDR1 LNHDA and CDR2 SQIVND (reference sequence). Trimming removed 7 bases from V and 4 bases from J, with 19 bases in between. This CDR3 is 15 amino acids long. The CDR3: CASIPAGRYFTEAFF. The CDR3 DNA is TGTGCCAGTATCCCGGCAGGGCGGTATTTCACTGAAGCTTTCTTT.

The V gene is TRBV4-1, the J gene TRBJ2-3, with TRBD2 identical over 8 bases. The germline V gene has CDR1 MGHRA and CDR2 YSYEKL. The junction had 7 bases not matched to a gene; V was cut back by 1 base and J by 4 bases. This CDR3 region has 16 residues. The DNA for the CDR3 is TGCGCCAGCAGCCAAGGTAATAGCGGGAACTCAGATACGCAGTATTTT. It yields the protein CASSQGNSGNSDTQYF.

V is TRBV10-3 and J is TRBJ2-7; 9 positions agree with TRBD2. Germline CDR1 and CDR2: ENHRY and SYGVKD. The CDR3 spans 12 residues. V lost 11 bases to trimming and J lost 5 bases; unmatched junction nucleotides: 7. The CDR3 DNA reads TGTGCCTCAGCGGGAGGCGCCGACGAGCAGTACTTC. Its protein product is CASAGGADEQYF.

CDR3 region: CASSSTGTYNEQFF. Written as DNA, the CDR3 is TGCGCCAGCAGCTCCACCGGGACTTATAATGAGCAGTTCTTC. V usage is TRBV5-1 and J usage is TRBJ2-1; TRBD2 is a possible D gene (6 bases). CDR1 and CDR2 from the germline V gene are SGHRS and YFSETQ. CDR3 length: 14 amino acids. With 3 bases removed from V and 7 bases from J, the gap between germline ends came to 14 bases.

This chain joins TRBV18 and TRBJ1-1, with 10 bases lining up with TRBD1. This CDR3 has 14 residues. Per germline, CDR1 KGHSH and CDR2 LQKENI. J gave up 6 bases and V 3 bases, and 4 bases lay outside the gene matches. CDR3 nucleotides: TGTGCCAGCTCACCCGGGACAGGGGAAGCTGAAGCTTTCTTT. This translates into CASSPGTGEAEAFF. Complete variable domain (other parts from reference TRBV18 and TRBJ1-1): NAGVMQNPRHLVRRRGQEARLRCSPMKGHSHVYWYRQLPEEGLKFMVYLQKENIIDESGMPKERFSAEFPKEGPSILRIQQVVRGDSAAYFCASSPGTGEAEAFFGQGTRLTVV.

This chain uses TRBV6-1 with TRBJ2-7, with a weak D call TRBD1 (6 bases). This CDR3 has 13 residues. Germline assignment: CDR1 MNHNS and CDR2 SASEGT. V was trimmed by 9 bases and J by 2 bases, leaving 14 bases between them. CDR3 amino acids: CASQGLPPYEQYF. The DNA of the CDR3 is TGTGCCAGTCAGGGGCTACCTCCCTACGAGCAGTACTTC.

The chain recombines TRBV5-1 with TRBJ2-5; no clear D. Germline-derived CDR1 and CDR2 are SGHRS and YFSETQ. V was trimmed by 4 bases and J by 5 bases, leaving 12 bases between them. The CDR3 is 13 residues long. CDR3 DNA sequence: TGCGCCAGCAGCCTCGGAACCGAGGAGACCCAGTACTTC. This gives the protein CASSLGTEETQYF.

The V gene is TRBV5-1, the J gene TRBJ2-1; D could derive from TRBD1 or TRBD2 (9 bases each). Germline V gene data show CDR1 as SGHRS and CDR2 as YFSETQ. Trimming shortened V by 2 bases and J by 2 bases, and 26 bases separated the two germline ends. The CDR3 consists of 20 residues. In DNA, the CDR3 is TGCGCCAGCAGCTTTCCCGGGACAGGGAAATTAGCGGGAGCCTACAATGAGCAGTTCTTC. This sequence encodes CASSFPGTGKLAGAYNEQFF. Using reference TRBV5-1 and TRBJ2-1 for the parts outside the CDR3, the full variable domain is KAGVTQTPRYLIKTRGQQVTLSCSPISGHRSVSWYQQTPGQGLQFLFEYFSETQRNKGNFPGRFSGRQFSNSRSEMNVSTLELGDSALYLCASSFPGTGKLAGAYNEQFFGPGTRLTVL.

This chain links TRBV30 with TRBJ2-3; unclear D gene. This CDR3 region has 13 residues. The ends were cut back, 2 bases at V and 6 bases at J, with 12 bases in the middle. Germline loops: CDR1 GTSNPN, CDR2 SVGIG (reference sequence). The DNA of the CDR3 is TGTGCCTGGAGTTTTTACATCGGGGATACGCAGTATTTT. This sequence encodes CAWSFYIGDTQYF.

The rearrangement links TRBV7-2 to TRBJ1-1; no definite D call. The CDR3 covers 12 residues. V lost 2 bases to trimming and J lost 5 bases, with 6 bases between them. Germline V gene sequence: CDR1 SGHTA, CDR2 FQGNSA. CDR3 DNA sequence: TGTGCCAGCAGCTTACCGTGGACTGAAGCTTTCTTT. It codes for CASSLPWTEAFF.

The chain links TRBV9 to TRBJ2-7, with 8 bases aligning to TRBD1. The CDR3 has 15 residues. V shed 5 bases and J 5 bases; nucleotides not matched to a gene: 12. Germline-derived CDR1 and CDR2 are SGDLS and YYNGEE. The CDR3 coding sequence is TGTGCCAGCAGTCTCTCAGGGGGCCCAGGCAACGAGCAGTACTTC. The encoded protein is CASSLSGGPGNEQYF. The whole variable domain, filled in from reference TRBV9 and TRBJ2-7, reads DSGVTQTPKHLITATGQRVTLRCSPRSGDLSVYWYQQSLDQGLQFLIQYYNGEERAKGNILERFSAQQFPDLHSELNLSSLELGDSALYFCASSLSGGPGNEQYFGPGTRLTVT.

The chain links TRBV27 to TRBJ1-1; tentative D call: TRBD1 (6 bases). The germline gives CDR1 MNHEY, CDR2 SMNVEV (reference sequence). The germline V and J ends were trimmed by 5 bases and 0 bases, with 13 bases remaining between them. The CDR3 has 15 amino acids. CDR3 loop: CASSDTTGLNTEAFF. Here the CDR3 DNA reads TGTGCCAGCAGTGACACGACAGGACTGAACACTGAAGCTTTCTTT.

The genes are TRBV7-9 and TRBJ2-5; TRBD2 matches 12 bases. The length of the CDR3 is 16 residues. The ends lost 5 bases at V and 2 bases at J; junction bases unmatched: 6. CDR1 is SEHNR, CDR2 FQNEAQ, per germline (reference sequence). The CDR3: CASSEGTSGYQETQYF. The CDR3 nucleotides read TGTGCCAGCAGCGAAGGGACTAGCGGGTATCAAGAGACCCAGTACTTC.

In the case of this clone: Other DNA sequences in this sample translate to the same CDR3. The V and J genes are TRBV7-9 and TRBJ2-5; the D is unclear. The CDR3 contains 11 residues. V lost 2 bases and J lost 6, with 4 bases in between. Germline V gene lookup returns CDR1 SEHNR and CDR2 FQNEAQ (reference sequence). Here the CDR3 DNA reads TGTGCCAGCAGCTTAAGGAAGACCCAGTACTTC. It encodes CASSLRKTQYF. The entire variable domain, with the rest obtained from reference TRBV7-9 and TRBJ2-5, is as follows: DTGVSQNPRHKITKRGQNVTFRCDPISEHNRLYWYRQTLGQGPEFLTYFQNEAQLEKSRLLSDRFSAERPKGSFSTLEIQRTEQGDSAMYLCASSLRKTQYFGPGTRLLVL.

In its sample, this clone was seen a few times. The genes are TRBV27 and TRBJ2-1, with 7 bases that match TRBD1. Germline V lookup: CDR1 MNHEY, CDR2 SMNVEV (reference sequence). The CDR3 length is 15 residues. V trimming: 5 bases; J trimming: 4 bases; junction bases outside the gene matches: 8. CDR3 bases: TGTGCCAGCAGTCCAAGACAGGGAGCTTACAATGAGCAGTTCTTC. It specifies CASSPRQGAYNEQFF.

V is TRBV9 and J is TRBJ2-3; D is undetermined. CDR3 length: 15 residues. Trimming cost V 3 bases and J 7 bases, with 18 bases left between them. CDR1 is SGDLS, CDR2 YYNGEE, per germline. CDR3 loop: CASSEEESTLNTQYF. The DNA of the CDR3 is TGTGCCAGCAGCGAGGAAGAATCCACATTAAATACGCAGTATTTT. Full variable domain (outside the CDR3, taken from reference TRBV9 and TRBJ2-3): DSGVTQTPKHLITATGQRVTLRCSPRSGDLSVYWYQQSLDQGLQFLIQYYNGEERAKGNILERFSAQQFPDLHSELNLSSLELGDSALYFCASSEEESTLNTQYFGPGTRLTVL.

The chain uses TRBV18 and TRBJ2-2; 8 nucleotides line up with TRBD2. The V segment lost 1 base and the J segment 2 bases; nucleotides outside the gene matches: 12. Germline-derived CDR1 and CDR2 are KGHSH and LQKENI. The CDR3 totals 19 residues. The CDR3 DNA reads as TGTGCCAGCTCACCACGATATTTAGCGGGAACAGGAAACACCGGGGAGCTGTTTTTT. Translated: CASSPRYLAGTGNTGELFF.

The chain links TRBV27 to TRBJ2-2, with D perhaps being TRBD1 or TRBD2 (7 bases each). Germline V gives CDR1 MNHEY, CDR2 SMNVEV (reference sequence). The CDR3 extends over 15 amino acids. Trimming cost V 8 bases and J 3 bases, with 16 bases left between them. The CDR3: CASLRGGGDTGELFF. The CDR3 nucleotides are TGTGCCAGCCTCAGGGGGGGTGGGGACACCGGGGAGCTGTTTTTT.

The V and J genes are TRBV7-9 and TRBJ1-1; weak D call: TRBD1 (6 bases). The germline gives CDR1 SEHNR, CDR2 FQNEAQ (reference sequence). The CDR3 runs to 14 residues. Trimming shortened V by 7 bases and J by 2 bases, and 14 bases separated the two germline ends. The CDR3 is CASTAGHSNTEAFF. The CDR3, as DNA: TGTGCCAGCACCGCGGGACACTCAAACACTGAAGCTTTCTTT.

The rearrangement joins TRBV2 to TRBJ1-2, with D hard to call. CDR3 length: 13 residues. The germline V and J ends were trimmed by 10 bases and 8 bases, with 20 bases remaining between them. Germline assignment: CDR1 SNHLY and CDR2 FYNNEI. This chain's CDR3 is CAILNKASGGYTF. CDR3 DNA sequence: TGTGCCATCTTAAACAAGGCCTCTGGGGGCTACACCTTC.